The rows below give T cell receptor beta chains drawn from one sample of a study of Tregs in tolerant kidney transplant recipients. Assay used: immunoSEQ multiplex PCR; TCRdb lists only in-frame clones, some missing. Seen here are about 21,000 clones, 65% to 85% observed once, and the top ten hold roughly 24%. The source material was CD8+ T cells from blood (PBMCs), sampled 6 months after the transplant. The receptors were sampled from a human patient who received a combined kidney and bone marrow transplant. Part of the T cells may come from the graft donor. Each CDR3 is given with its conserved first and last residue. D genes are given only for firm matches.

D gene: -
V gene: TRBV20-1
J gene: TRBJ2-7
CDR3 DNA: TGCAGTGCTCTCCGCTACGAGCAGTACTTC
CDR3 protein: CSALRYEQYF

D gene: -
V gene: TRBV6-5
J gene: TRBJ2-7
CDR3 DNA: TGTGCCAGCAGTTACTCCTCCGTTTCCTACGAGCAGTACTTC
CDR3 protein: CASSYSSVSYEQYF

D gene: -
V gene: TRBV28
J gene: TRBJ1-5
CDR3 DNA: TGTGCCAGCAGTTCCGACATAAATAGCAATCAGCCCCAGCATTTT
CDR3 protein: CASSSDINSNQPQHF

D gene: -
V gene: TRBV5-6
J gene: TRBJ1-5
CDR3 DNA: TGTGCCAGCAGCTTCTTCGGGGACGGGGGATTGCAGCCCCAGCATTTT
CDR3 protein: CASSFFGDGGLQPQHF

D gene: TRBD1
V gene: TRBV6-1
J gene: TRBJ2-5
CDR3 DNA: TGTGCCAGCATTCTTGACAGGGCCGAGACCCAGTACTTC
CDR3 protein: CASILDRAETQYF

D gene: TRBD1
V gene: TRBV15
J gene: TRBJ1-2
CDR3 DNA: TGTGCCACCAGCAGAGATGGTACCGGGACAGAGTTATTCTATGGCTACACCTTC
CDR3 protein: CATSRDGTGTELFYGYTF

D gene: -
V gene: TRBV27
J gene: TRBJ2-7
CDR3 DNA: TGTGCCAGCAGTTTAAGACAGCCCCACGAGCAGTACTTC
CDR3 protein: CASSLRQPHEQYF

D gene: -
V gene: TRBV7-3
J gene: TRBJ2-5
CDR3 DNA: TGTGCCAGCAGCCCTGACTTACAAGAGACCCAGTACTTC
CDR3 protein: CASSPDLQETQYF

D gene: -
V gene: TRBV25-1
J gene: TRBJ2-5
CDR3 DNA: TGTGCCAGCAGTGGGATCAGGGAAGCGGAGACCCAGTACTTC
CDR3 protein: CASSGIREAETQYF

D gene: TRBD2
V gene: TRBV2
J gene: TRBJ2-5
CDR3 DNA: TGTGCCAGCAGTGATCGAGGACTAGCAGCTGTAGAGACCCAGTACTTC
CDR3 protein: CASSDRGLAAVETQYF

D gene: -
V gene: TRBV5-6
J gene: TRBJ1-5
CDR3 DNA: TGTGCCAGCAGCTCTGGACAGCAGCCCCAGCATTTT
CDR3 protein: CASSSGQQPQHF

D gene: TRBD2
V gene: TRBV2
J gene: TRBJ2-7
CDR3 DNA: TGTGCCAGCAGTGGGACTAGCAGCGAGCAGTACTTC
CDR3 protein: CASSGTSSEQYF

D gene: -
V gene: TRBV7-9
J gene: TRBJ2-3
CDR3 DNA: TGTGCCAGCAGCTTAGGCGGGACAGCTTACCGCACAGATACGCAGTATTTT
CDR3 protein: CASSLGGTAYRTDTQYF

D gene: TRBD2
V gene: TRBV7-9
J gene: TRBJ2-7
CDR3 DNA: TGTGCCAGCAGCTCCCCGACTAGCGGTCACCCCTACGAGCAGTACTTC
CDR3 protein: CASSSPTSGHPYEQYF